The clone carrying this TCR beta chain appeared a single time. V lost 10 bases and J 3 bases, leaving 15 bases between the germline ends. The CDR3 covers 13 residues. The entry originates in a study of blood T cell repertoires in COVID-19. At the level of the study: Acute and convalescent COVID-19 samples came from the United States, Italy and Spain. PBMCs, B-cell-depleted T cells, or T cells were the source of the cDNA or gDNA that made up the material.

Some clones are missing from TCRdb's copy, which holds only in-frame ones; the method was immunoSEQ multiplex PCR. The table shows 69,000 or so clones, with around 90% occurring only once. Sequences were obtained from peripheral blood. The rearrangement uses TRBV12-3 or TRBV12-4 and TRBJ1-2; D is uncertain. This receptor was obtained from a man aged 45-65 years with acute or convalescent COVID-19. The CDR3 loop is CATQRETDYGYTF. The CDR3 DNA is TGTGCCACCCAGAGGGAAACGGACTATGGCTACACCTTC.